This record concerns one T cell receptor (beta chain) sequence. What it binds is not known. This specimen comes from a study of cytomegalovirus exposure and HLA in healthy donors. In the study overall: Genotyping showed roughly 77% of almost 400 donors falling in the Caucasian-associated ancestry cluster.

V was trimmed by 0 bases and J by 4 bases, leaving 6 bases between them. The CDR3 has 13 amino acids. Germline V gives CDR1 MGHRA, CDR2 YSYEKL. A multiplex PCR was run with 60 Vbeta primers and 13 Jbeta primers. The data were produced by immunoSEQ multiplex PCR, yet TCRdb's version contains in-frame clones alone and is incomplete. The table has 150,000 to 200,000 clones, 60% to 80% seen once; the top ten hold around 2.3%. Study observations and caveats: As a later analysis revealed, the rate of TCR association differed by HLA locus, with DRB1 most and HLA-C fewest. Rare TCR sequences dominated, though some public TCRs recurred in many donors. In a later analysis, productive TCRs from donors in an Asian-associated ancestry cluster reportedly carried fewer N-insertions than the cohort mean.

The TCR was taken from a man aged 45 to 65 in good health and CMV-seropositive. The gene calls are TRBV4-1 and TRBJ1-2, with D hard to call. The sample comprised PBMCs. CDR3 amino acids: CASSQDGSYGYTF. Here the CDR3 DNA reads TGCGCCAGCAGCCAAGATGGGAGCTATGGCTACACCTTC.